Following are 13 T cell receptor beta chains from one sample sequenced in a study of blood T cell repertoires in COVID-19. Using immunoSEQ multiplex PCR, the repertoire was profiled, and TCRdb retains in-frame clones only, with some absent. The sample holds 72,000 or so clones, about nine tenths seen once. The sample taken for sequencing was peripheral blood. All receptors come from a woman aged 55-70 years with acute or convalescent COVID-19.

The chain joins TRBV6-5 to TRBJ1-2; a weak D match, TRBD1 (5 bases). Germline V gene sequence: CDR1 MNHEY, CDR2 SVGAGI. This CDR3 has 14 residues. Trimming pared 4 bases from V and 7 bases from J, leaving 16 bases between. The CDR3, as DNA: TGTGCCAGCAGTTGGAGCAGGGAAAGATCTGGCTACACCTTC. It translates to CASSWSRERSGYTF.

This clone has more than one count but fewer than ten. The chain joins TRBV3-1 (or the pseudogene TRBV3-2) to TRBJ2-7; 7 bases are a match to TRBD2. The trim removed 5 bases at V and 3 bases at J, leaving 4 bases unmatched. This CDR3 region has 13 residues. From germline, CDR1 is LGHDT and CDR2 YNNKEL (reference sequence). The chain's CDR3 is CASSEWGGYEQYF. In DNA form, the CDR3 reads TGTGCCAGCAGCGAATGGGGGGGCTACGAGCAGTACTTC.

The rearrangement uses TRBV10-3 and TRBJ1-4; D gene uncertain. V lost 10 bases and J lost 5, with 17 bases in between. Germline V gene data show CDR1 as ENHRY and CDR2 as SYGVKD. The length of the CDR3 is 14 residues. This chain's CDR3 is CATQDPLRNEKLFF. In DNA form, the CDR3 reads TGTGCCACCCAAGATCCCTTACGGAATGAAAAACTGTTTTTT.

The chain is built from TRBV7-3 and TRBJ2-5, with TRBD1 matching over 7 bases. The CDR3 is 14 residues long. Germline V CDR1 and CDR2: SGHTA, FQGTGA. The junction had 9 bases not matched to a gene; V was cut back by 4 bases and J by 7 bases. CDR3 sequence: CASSSTVAGGTQYF. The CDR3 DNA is TGTGCCAGCAGCTCCACGGTGGCAGGGGGGACCCAGTACTTC.

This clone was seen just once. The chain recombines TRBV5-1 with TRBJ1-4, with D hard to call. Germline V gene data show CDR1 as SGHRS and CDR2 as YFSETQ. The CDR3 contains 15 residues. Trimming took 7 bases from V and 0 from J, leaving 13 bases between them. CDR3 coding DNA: TGCGCCAGCGGGCTCTACCCCGCAACTAATGAAAAACTGTTTTTT. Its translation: CASGLYPATNEKLFF.

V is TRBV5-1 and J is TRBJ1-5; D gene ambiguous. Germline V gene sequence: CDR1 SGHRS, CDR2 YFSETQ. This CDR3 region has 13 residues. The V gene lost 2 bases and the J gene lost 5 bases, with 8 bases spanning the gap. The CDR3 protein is CASSFGQDQPQHF. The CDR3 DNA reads TGCGCCAGCAGCTTCGGTCAGGATCAGCCCCAGCATTTT. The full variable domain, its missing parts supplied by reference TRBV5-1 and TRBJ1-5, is KAGVTQTPRYLIKTRGQQVTLSCSPISGHRSVSWYQQTPGQGLQFLFEYFSETQRNKGNFPGRFSGRQFSNSRSEMNVSTLELGDSALYLCASSFGQDQPQHFGDGTRLSIL.

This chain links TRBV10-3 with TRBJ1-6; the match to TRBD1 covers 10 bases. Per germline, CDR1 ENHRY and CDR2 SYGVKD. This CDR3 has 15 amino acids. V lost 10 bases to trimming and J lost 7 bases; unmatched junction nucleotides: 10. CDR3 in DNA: TGTGCCACCGCCGCTTTGGACAGGGGGAATTCACCCCTCCACTTT. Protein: CATAALDRGNSPLHF.

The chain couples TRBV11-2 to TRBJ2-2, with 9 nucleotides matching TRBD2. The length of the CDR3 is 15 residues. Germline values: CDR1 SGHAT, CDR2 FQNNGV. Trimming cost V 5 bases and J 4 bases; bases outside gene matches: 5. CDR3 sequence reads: CASSRSGGSTGELFF. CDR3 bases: TGTGCCAGCAGCCGCAGCGGGGGGTCCACCGGGGAGCTGTTTTTT.

The CDR3 nucleotides are TGTGCCAGCTCCGAGTACGAGCAGTACTTC. Amino acid sequence: CASSEYEQYF. The gene calls are TRBV9 and TRBJ2-7; D is undetermined. V shed 7 bases and J shed 4 bases, with 6 bases lying between them. CDR3 length equals 10 residues. The germline gives CDR1 SGDLS, CDR2 YYNGEE.

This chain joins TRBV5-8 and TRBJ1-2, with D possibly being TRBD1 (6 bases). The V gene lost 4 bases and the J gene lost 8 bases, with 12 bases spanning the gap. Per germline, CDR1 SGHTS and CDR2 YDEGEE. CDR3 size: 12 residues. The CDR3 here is CASSGTGKGYTF. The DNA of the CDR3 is TGTGCCAGCAGCGGAACAGGGAAGGGCTACACCTTC.

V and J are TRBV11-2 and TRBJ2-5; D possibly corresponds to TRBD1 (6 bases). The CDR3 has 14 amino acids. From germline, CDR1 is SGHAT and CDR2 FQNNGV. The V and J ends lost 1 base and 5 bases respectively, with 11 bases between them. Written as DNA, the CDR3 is TGTGCCAGCAGCTTAGGACAGGCGCGGGAGACCCAGTACTTC. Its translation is CASSLGQARETQYF.

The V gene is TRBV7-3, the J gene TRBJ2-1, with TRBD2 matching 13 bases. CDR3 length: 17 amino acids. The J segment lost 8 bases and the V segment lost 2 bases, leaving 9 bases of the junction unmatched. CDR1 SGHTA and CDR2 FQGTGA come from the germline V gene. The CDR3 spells CASSLLQLAGGLDEQFF. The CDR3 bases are TGTGCCAGCAGCTTACTCCAACTAGCGGGGGGGCTGGATGAGCAGTTCTTC.

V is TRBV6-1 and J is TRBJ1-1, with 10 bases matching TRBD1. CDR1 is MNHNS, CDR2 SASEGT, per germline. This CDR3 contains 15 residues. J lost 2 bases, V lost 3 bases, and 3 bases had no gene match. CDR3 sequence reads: CASSETGGGNTEAFF. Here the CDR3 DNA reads TGTGCCAGCAGTGAGACAGGGGGCGGAAACACTGAAGCTTTCTTT.